This entry is about one T cell receptor beta chain. TCRdb analysed the 5' RACE reads with MiXCR anew, one entry per CDR3 protein. Here the sample spans 300,000 or so distinct CDR3 sequences, 7% to 10% being singletons. This CDR3 has 15 residues. CDR1 is LGHNA, CDR2 YNFKEQ, per germline. V shed 1 base, J shed 5 bases, and the junction held 4 bases outside the gene matches. The sample originates from a study of T cells after yellow fever vaccination. The source was PBMCs, collected roughly 47 days after the first yellow fever vaccination. The rearrangement joins TRBV4-2 to TRBJ2-2, with 7 positions matching TRBD1. The TCR was taken from a man between 18 and 35 years old who received the YFV17D yellow fever vaccine. CDR3 loop: CASSQGSGQTGELFF. CDR3 coding DNA: TGTGCCAGCAGCCAAGGCTCGGGACAGACCGGGGAGCTGTTTTTT.